This is a list of T cell receptor beta chains from one sample in a study of T cells after yellow fever vaccination. TCRdb itself ran the 5' RACE reads through MiXCR, one entry per CDR3 protein. The repertoire holds around 250,000 distinct CDR3 sequences, with approximately 5.2% as singletons. Sample: CD4+ T cells sorted from PBMCs, taken on the day of the yellow fever booster vaccination. The receptor source for this set is a man aged 18-30 years who received the YFV17D yellow fever vaccine. The CDR3 runs from the conserved cysteine through the conserved F or W. D genes are given only for firm matches. Only some rows state a clone size, as once, few, many or a class for expanded clones.

v_gene	j_gene	abundance	d_gene	CDR3aa	CDR3nt
TRBV3-1	TRBJ1-1	-	TRBD1	CASSPWTGGPIVAFF	TGTGCCAGCAGCCCCTGGACAGGGGGTCCTATAGTGGCTTTCTTT
TRBV7-2	TRBJ1-2	-	-	CASSLVEGVRDYGYTF	TGTGCCAGCAGCTTAGTTGAGGGGGTTCGGGACTATGGCTACACCTTC
TRBV7-8	TRBJ2-3	many	-	CASSLSLAKTDTQYF	TGTGCCAGCAGCTTAAGTCTGGCGAAGACAGATACGCAGTATTTT
TRBV5-5	TRBJ2-5	-	TRBD1	CASSRDSRFKETQYF	TGTGCCAGCAGCCGGGACAGCCGATTTAAAGAGACCCAGTACTTC
TRBV18	TRBJ1-2	-	-	CASSPSSPGQGYTF	TGTGCCAGCTCACCAAGCTCCCCAGGGCAGGGCTACACCTTC
TRBV6-2/TRBV6-3	TRBJ1-2	few	TRBD1	CASRTGPYGYTF	TGTGCCAGCAGGACAGGGCCATATGGCTACACCTTC
TRBV4-2	TRBJ2-3	few	TRBD2	CASSRSGGGTRTDTQYF	TGTGCCAGCAGCCGCTCCGGCGGGGGGACCCGCACAGATACGCAGTATTTT
TRBV7-2	TRBJ2-3	few	-	CASSLVLWADTQYF	TGTGCCAGCAGCTTAGTGCTTTGGGCAGATACGCAGTATTTT
TRBV4-3	TRBJ2-6	few	-	CASSQGGFSGANVLTF	TGCGCCAGCAGCCAAGGGGGATTCTCTGGGGCCAACGTCCTGACTTTC
TRBV7-8	TRBJ1-2	-	-	CASSLTFPGRGYGYTF	TGTGCCAGCAGCTTAACATTCCCGGGAAGGGGGTATGGCTACACCTTC
TRBV4-1	TRBJ1-4	few	-	CASSQGGIVGEKLFF	TGCGCCAGCAGCCAAGGAGGGATCGTGGGTGAAAAACTGTTTTTT
TRBV11-2	TRBJ2-1	few	TRBD2	CASSLASGVWEREQFF	TGTGCCAGCAGCTTAGCAAGCGGGGTATGGGAACGTGAGCAGTTCTTC
TRBV6-5	TRBJ1-3	few	-	CASAQGGPGNTIYF	TGTGCCAGCGCCCAGGGAGGGCCTGGAAACACCATATATTTT
TRBV6-6	TRBJ2-7	-	TRBD2	CASSFTTSGGNYEQYF	TGTGCCAGCAGTTTTACGACTAGCGGGGGGAACTACGAGCAGTACTTC
TRBV7-9	TRBJ1-1	few	-	CASSLGHGSDTEAFF	TGTGCCAGCAGCTTGGGCCATGGCAGTGACACTGAAGCTTTCTTT
TRBV7-3	TRBJ2-3	-	-	CASSLTFEGTQYF	TGTGCCAGCAGCTTAACGTTTGAAGGTACGCAGTATTTT
TRBV5-5	TRBJ1-6	many	-	CASGQNSPLHF	TGTGCCAGCGGACAGAATTCACCCCTCCACTTT
TRBV5-5	TRBJ2-1	-	TRBD2	CASQLGLAMFDEQFF	TGTGCCAGCCAACTGGGACTAGCGATGTTCGATGAGCAGTTCTTC
TRBV20-1	TRBJ2-3	many	TRBD2	CSAHGGNTDTQYF	TGCAGTGCTCACGGGGGGAACACAGATACGCAGTATTTT
TRBV28	TRBJ1-5	-	-	CASRVGNQPQHF	TGTGCCAGCAGGGTGGGTAATCAGCCCCAGCATTTT
TRBV27	TRBJ1-5	few	-	CASSPHSVGASNQPQHF	TGTGCCAGCAGTCCCCACTCCGTGGGGGCTAGCAATCAGCCCCAGCATTTT